A selection of T cell receptor beta chains follows, all from one sample in a study of T-cell memory formation after mild COVID-19. MiXCR was run by TCRdb on the 5' RACE reads, yielding one entry per CDR3 protein. The profile shows roughly 130,000 distinct CDR3 sequences, approximately 6.2% of them singletons. The material sequenced was PBMCs or a T cell subset sorted from them (not recorded which). The receptors derive from an adult woman who had mild COVID-19 (a few samples of this study predate the infection). Cell type and time point are not known. Each CDR3 is given with its conserved first and last residue. Fields, in order: CDR3 protein, CDR3 DNA, D gene, clone size, V gene, J gene. The D gene is left open where the match is weak. Not all rows give a size; the values are once, few, many and, for expanded clones, a class.

CASSVDPLLGPGNEQFF	TGTGCCAGCAGCGTAGACCCCTTATTGGGGCCCGGCAATGAGCAGTTCTTC	-	many	TRBV9	TRBJ2-1
CSARGPGSNEKLFF	TGCAGTGCTAGAGGCCCAGGGAGTAATGAAAAACTGTTTTTT	-	-	TRBV20-1	TRBJ1-4
CASSLNGIDEQFF	TGTGCCAGCAGCTTGAACGGGATCGATGAGCAGTTCTTC	-	few	TRBV7-3	TRBJ2-1
CASSLYRGNTEAFF	TGTGCCAGCAGTTTATACAGGGGAAACACTGAAGCTTTCTTT	TRBD1	many	TRBV12-3/TRBV12-4	TRBJ1-1
CASSPSGQGSPLHF	TGTGCCAGCTCACCCTCGGGACAGGGCTCACCCCTCCACTTT	TRBD1	few	TRBV18	TRBJ1-6
CAVSQGANSPLHF	TGTGCCGTATCACAGGGGGCGAATTCACCCCTCCACTTT	TRBD1	many	TRBV10-3	TRBJ1-6
CASSYDRVTDTQYF	TGTGCCAGCAGTTACGACAGGGTCACAGATACGCAGTATTTT	TRBD1	-	TRBV6-5	TRBJ2-3
CSGRTGTGLGYEQFF	TGCAGCGGACGGACAGGGACAGGGTTAGGGTATGAGCAGTTCTTC	TRBD1	-	TRBV29-1	TRBJ2-1
CASSEVPLAEQYF	TGTGCCAGCAGTGAGGTCCCCCTGGCGGAGCAGTACTTC	-	many	TRBV2	TRBJ2-7
CASRQLAGGILSTDTQYF	TGTGCCAGCAGACAACTAGCGGGAGGTATTCTTAGCACAGATACGCAGTATTTT	TRBD2	-	TRBV6-2/TRBV6-3	TRBJ2-3
CASWAYTYGYTF	TGTGCCAGCTGGGCCTATACCTATGGCTACACCTTC	-	few	TRBV12-3/TRBV12-4	TRBJ1-2
CATSVRGQNYGYTF	TGTGCCACCAGTGTCAGGGGCCAAAACTATGGCTACACCTTC	-	few	TRBV24-1	TRBJ1-2
CASSQDYNEQFF	TGTGCCAGCAGCCAAGACTACAATGAGCAGTTCTTC	-	-	TRBV7-3	TRBJ2-1
CASSLTGAYEQYF	TGCGCCAGCAGCCTTACAGGGGCCTACGAGCAGTACTTC	TRBD1	-	TRBV5-1	TRBJ2-7
CSVGRTGNTIYF	TGCAGTGTTGGCAGGACTGGAAACACCATATATTTT	-	few	TRBV20-1	TRBJ1-3
CASSQAQPSGQGANYGYTF	TGTGCCAGCAGCCAAGCTCAACCGAGCGGACAGGGGGCTAACTATGGCTACACCTTC	TRBD1	-	TRBV4-2	TRBJ1-2
CASSLVGRGDYEQYF	TGCGCCAGCAGCTTGGTTGGCAGGGGTGACTACGAGCAGTACTTC	-	-	TRBV5-1	TRBJ2-7
CASSFGSGKTQYF	TGTGCCAGCAGCTTTGGGTCGGGGAAGACCCAGTACTTC	-	-	TRBV11-1	TRBJ2-5
CASSPLLGNEQFF	TGTGCCAGCTCACCACTCTTAGGGAATGAGCAGTTCTTC	-	-	TRBV18	TRBJ2-1
CASSYFGGSGEQYF	TGTGCCAGCAGTTACTTCGGTGGATCGGGGGAGCAGTACTTC	-	many	TRBV6-2/TRBV6-3	TRBJ2-7
CASSSGTSRREQYF	TGTGCCAGCAGTTCCGGGACCAGTAGGAGAGAGCAGTACTTC	-	many	TRBV6-5	TRBJ2-7
CASSLNSFTEAFF	TGCGCCAGCAGCCTGAACAGTTTCACTGAAGCTTTCTTT	-	many	TRBV5-1	TRBJ1-1
CASSQYGSSYEQYF	TGTGCCAGCAGCCAATACGGGAGCTCCTACGAGCAGTACTTC	-	few	TRBV3-1	TRBJ2-7
CASSYLSGVDYGYTF	TGTGCCAGCAGTTATTTGTCCGGGGTGGACTATGGCTACACCTTC	-	few	TRBV6-5	TRBJ1-2
CATQTVNTGELFF	TGTGCCACCCAGACAGTGAACACCGGGGAGCTGTTTTTT	-	few	TRBV24-1	TRBJ2-2
CASSLVGLAGGRTDTQYF	TGTGCCAGCAGCTTAGTGGGACTAGCGGGAGGACGCACAGATACGCAGTATTTT	TRBD2	many	TRBV7-2	TRBJ2-3
CAISLENTEAFF	TGTGCCATCAGCCTTGAGAACACTGAAGCTTTCTTT	-	-	TRBV10-3	TRBJ1-1
CSVDLRGGGDEQFF	TGCAGCGTTGATTTGCGGGGGGGCGGAGATGAGCAGTTCTTC	TRBD2	many	TRBV29-1	TRBJ2-1
CASSLAPSGLGF	TGTGCCAGCAGCTTAGCGCCGTCGGGACTAGGGTTT	TRBD2	many	TRBV7-9	TRBJ2-3
CASSPLAGSYEQYF	TGTGCCAGCAGCCCTCTAGCGGGATCCTACGAGCAGTACTTC	TRBD2	-	TRBV7-2	TRBJ2-7
CASSYSGTTLGGNEQFF	TGTGCCAGCAGCTACTCCGGGACGACCCTTGGGGGCAATGAGCAGTTCTTC	-	few	TRBV6-1	TRBJ2-1
CASSPSGRGRTEAFF	TGTGCCAGCAGTCCTAGTGGAAGGGGGCGGACTGAAGCTTTCTTT	TRBD1	few	TRBV12-3/TRBV12-4	TRBJ1-1
CASSLRDTRADEQYF	TGTGCCAGCAGTTTGAGGGACACCCGGGCGGACGAGCAGTACTTC	-	few	TRBV12-3/TRBV12-4	TRBJ2-7